This T cell receptor (beta chain) was found in a study of spatial heterogeneity in lung cancer. In TCRdb, the 5' RACE reads were re-called with MiXCR into one record per CDR3 protein. This table holds approximately 100,000 distinct CDR3 sequences, approximately 20% found once. This clonotype has ten or more counts. V lost 2 bases, J lost 10 bases, and 5 bases stayed unmatched. The CDR3 is 14 residues long. The germline CDR1 and CDR2 sequences are WNHNN and SYGVQD (reference sequence). This sample's time point: blood at routine non-recurrence follow-up after resection. The authors sequenced whole RNA from tumor, nontumor lung or frozen PBMC without sorting.

The chain recombines TRBV10-1 with TRBJ2-1, with 10 bases fitting TRBD2. Here the sequenced sample was PBMCs, taken at follow-up. The sequence was obtained from a male donor with early-stage non-small cell lung cancer. The CDR3 is CASSEVAGGIEQFF. CDR3 nucleotides: TGCGCCAGCAGTGAGGTAGCGGGGGGAATCGAGCAGTTCTTC.